This T cell receptor (beta chain) was captured by sequencing in a study of T cell repertoires in cytomegalovirus infection. Study summary: CMV epitopes that were recently identified and HLA-C-restricted were used alongside well-studied HLA-B-restricted ones. Public signatures in TCR beta pointed to CMV infection and matching HLA type.

The table lists this clonotype with a few counts. Its specificity is unknown. TCRdb reanalysed the reads using MiXCR and keeps one entry per CDR3 protein. In the table there are about 890,000 distinct CDR3 sequences, less than 35% of which are singletons. General study findings and limits: The cumulative frequency of public TCR beta families distinguished individuals who carried CMV together with the relevant HLA.

The sample in question was cultured CD8+ T cells from PBMCs, obtained from culture after CMV antigen stimulation. This sequence was found in a human donor in good health (CMV status not recorded). Some clones in this sample may be carry-over from other donors' samples.

The chain's CDR3 is CASSLRTGGIGGYTF. In nucleotides, the CDR3 is TGTGCCAGCAGCTTAAGGACAGGGGGTATCGGTGGCTACACCTTC. The chain links TRBV7-9 to TRBJ1-2; 10 bases are shared with TRBD1. Germline CDR1 is SEHNR and CDR2 is FQNEAQ (reference sequence). After removal of 2 bases from V and 7 bases from J, the junction contained 7 bases not matched to a gene. The CDR3 is made up of 15 amino acids.